The 3 T cell receptor beta chains presented below share a single source sample, sequenced in a study of OX40 agonist ivuxolimab in advanced cancers. Profiling relied on immunoSEQ multiplex PCR, and the TCRdb table lists in-frame clones only, not all of them. Of approximately 77,000 clones detected, over 80% appear once; the ten largest clones hold approximately 0.3%. The sample consisted of CD4+ or CD8+ T cells sorted from blood, taken in a trial of the OX40 agonist ivuxolimab. The receptors were sampled from an adult with an advanced solid tumor such as melanoma, head and neck, liver or kidney cancer.

The chain links TRBV15 to TRBJ2-2; D remains unclear. V dropped 0 bases and J dropped 4 bases, with 9 bases sitting between them. Germline loops: CDR1 LNHNV, CDR2 YYDKDF (reference sequence). The CDR3 sequence is 15 residues long. The CDR3: CATSRDPWGTGELFF. The DNA for the CDR3 is TGTGCCACCAGCAGAGATCCCTGGGGCACCGGGGAGCTGTTTTTT.

In DNA, the CDR3 is TGTGCCAGCAGCCAAGCCCGAACCTGGGACACCAGCTCCTACGAGCAGTACTTC. It codes for CASSQARTWDTSSYEQYF. The chain employs TRBV9 and TRBJ2-7; D may be TRBD1 (6 bases). The CDR3 has 18 residues. Germline CDR1 and CDR2: SGDLS and YYNGEE. V was shortened by 4 bases and J by 0 bases, with 23 bases between the two germline ends.

The gene calls are TRBV5-1 and TRBJ1-2; D remains ambiguous. This CDR3 spans 13 amino acids. Germline V gene lookup returns CDR1 SGHRS and CDR2 YFSETQ. V lost 7 bases and J lost 2, with 12 bases in between. CDR3 sequence reads: CASGPDINYGYTF. CDR3 coding DNA: TGCGCCAGCGGACCCGACATCAACTATGGCTACACCTTC.